What follows describes a single T cell receptor beta chain. What this receptor recognizes is not known. Base qualities are missing; no much larger clone stands one base away. Libraries were constructed by the immunoSEQ multiplex PCR assay. A mixture of 60 forward primers for TCR Vbeta segments and 13 reverse primers for TCR Jbeta segments was used in the multiplex PCR. The CDR3 region of rearranged TCR beta genes was amplified from genomic DNA by a multiplex PCR assay. Amplified TCR beta libraries were sequenced as 87-base-pair reads on the Illumina HiSeq System. In the paper's pipeline: In a later analysis, tens of millions of unique TCR beta chains were counted across the roughly 670 repertoires, and some 10 million of these chains were shared by at least two donors. To remove PCR and sequencing errors, raw reads were error-corrected and collapsed into unique sequences using a nearest-neighbor algorithm that merged closely related sequences. To assign V, D and J gene segments, CDR3 sequences were aligned to IMGT reference sequences. Each retained sequence needed at least a six-nucleotide match to both a V gene segment and a J gene segment. A rearrangement counted as productive if the CDR3 had no stop codons and remained in frame with V and J, and every other rearrangement counted as non-productive. CDR3 was defined according to IMGT convention as the region running from the second conserved V-encoded cysteine to the conserved J-encoded phenylalanine. In an earlier analysis of some 550 of the donors, sequences lacking an unambiguous match to a single V gene segment were excluded. An earlier analysis of some 500 of the donors classified V segments as functional when productive rearrangements were above 56.7% and as segregating when the standard deviation between donors was above 5%. A statistical classification framework was built for diagnosing cytomegalovirus status from the catalog of TCR beta chain sequences. In a later analysis, V and J genes were assigned by comparing TCR nucleotide sequences against IMGT/GENE-DB human TR gene sequences. Using the TCRdist pipeline, a later analysis assigned CDR3 sequences along with most-parsimonious VDJ recombination scenarios. A later analysis defined each TCR beta chain by its CDR3 amino acid sequence plus V-gene family, and excluded reads lacking a unique V-gene family. In a later analysis, some 600 highly shared, low-generation-probability nucleotide sequences were removed to address suspected cross-contamination and a sequencing artifact. In a later analysis, a clonal expansion index for each public chain was calculated from normalized within-repertoire ranks of inferred template counts. In a later analysis, generation probabilities were computed with a VDJ recombination model fitted to out-of-frame rearrangements, and the resulting probabilities were checked against IGoR. Hypergeometric tests were used in a later analysis to score TCR-TCR, TCR-HLA and TCR-CMV co-occurrence, with a repertoire-size bias correction applied to the TCR pairs. A later analysis estimated false discovery rates by permuting HLA or CMV assignments 20 times. A later analysis grouped co-occurring TCRs with DBSCAN, adding TCRdist sequence similarity when clustering within HLA-allele-positive subsets. Repertoires with fewer than 30,000 or more than 120,000 public chains, plus five repertoires with anomalous nucleotide sharing, were excluded from co-occurrence clustering. What TCRdb holds here is the immuneACCESS table cut down to in-frame rearrangements. Part of the clones is not present; checked against another copy, under half of the missing clones reflect an unresolved V gene, and the others are unexplained. That table gives V, J and clone size, and the DNA gave D and trimming. In all, the sample holds roughly 150,000 clones, and over 70% of those were seen once. The ten largest clones take up less than 2% of the sample.

Per the germline V gene, SNHLY is the CDR1 and FYNNEI is the CDR2. At the junction V is shortened by 7 bases and J by 3 bases, with 15 bases in between. The CDR3, from cysteine to phenylalanine, totals 15 residues. Solely the CDR3 DNA is kept, with 45 bases framed from the first base. The sample belongs to a study of cytomegalovirus exposure and HLA in healthy donors (dated 2017 in TCRdb). Regarding the research as a whole: An earlier analysis of about 530 of the donors reported approximately 280 Gb of sequence data and some 110 million unique TCR beta sequences obtained from 150 million to 200 million T cells. An early release covering 550 to 700 HLA-typed donors comprised approximately 290 gigabases of sequencing data and approximately 80 million unique TCR sequences. Among the roughly 400 genotyped donors, approximately 77% belonged to the genetic ancestry cluster associated with self-reported Caucasian donors. The study aimed to test whether signatures of past pathogen exposure could be identified by cataloging public T cell receptors. The T cell repertoires of some 670 subjects were profiled by immunosequencing and related to cytomegalovirus serostatus. In addition to the first cohort of several hundred subjects, a separate validation cohort of 130 or so different subjects was used. To predict cytomegalovirus infection status, the study combined high-throughput TCR immunosequencing, statistical association of individual TCRs with disease status, and machine learning. To study patterns of TCR occurrence, a later analysis re-analyzed previously published TCR beta repertoires from 600 to 750 donors and added high-resolution HLA genotyping. Rather than drawing on any new phenotypic data, the later analysis identified candidate immune exposures from TCR beta sequences and the way those sequences occurred across donors. In an earlier analysis of several hundred of the donors, high-throughput TCR beta sequencing was used to judge whether each TCR beta V gene segment behaved as functional or pseudogenic. Alongside the repertoire data, information on donor age, sex, ethnicity and CMV serostatus was compiled. Genome-wide SNP genotypes for about 65% of the roughly 670 donors were used in a later genetic analysis, which treated that subset as a discovery cohort. All discovery cohort repertoires had been generated using a single sequencing platform. Class I and class II HLA loci were covered by the typing at four-digit resolution. The number of donors typed differed by locus, with roughly 620-640 for A, B, C, DRB1 and DQB1, about 500 for DQA1, over 600 for DPA1, and 450 to 480 for DPB1. About 5 DR-DQ haplotypes were handled as single units for association and clustering, since linkage in the cohort was strong. Among some 410 genotyped donors of the cohort, an average of around 250,000 unique TCR beta nucleotide sequences was sequenced per donor, of which approximately 19% were non-productive. Findings and caveats that apply to the study as a whole: Presence/absence analyses assumed roughly uniform sequencing depth across donors, an assumption that may not hold. According to a later analysis, parvovirus B19, influenza, CMV and Epstein-Barr virus appeared linked to several top co-occurrence clusters. The cohort was sequenced for TCR beta chains only, and without alpha or paired-chain data the features that could be detected were limited. In a later analysis, the rate of TCR association differed among HLA loci, with DRB1 alleles having the most associated TCRs and HLA-C alleles having the fewest. In both the original and validation cohorts, the classifier was reported to diagnose cytomegalovirus status with high specificity and sensitivity. Because HLA typing was missing for some donors at each locus, association tests included only the typed subset. According to a later genetic analysis, donors in an Asian-associated ancestry cluster had fewer N-insertions in productive TCRs than the approximately 700-donor mean. Because counts were too low, more than 15 rarely observed V segments, including chromosome 9 orphons, were left out of the earlier analysis of 587 of the donors. Specific HLA alleles were associated with 18,000 or so TCR beta sequences at a false discovery rate of 0.05 in a later analysis. Most TCR sequences were observed very rarely across donors, whereas some public TCRs were present in many individuals. V-gene and J-gene trimming of TCR beta chains was associated with a missense DCLRE1C variant in a later genetic analysis, and the association was replicated in an independent cohort. In vitro tests confirmed that a few of the cytomegalovirus-associated TCR beta chains recognize cytomegalovirus antigens. In an earlier analysis of over 550 of the donors, most TCR beta V segments were observed in productive rearrangements about 87% or about 30% of the time, broadly matching IMGT annotations. Correlated functional status among segregating V segments might be attributable to linkage disequilibrium, but an unknown experimental factor could not be ruled out. In the study, approximately 160 TCR beta chains were listed as associated with cytomegalovirus. The authors suggested that the approach could potentially be generalized to other disease states and immunological phenotypes. A further reported finding was that TCR beta sequences accurately predicted the HLA-A and HLA-B alleles for most subjects in the first cohort. According to a later analysis, most CMV-associated TCR beta chains appeared to be HLA-restricted, and the HLA associations seemed to be driven largely by CMV exposure. In a later analysis, HLA-associated TCR beta chains showed more clonal expansion and lower generation probabilities than non-associated chains that were equally common. Strong co-occurrence of HLA alleles, especially DR and DQ, made assigning TCR associations to individual alleles difficult. Some IMGT-functional V segments, including TRBV6-2 and TRBV6-3, could not be told apart with the 87-base-pair reads, so those segments were excluded. A cluster of highly shared sequence variants was judged likely to represent a technical artifact of the sequencing pipeline. For the cohort, immune exposure information was limited to CMV serostatus.

The cohort consisted of more than 650 healthy bone marrow donors. At the time of sampling, every cohort member was nominally healthy, though immune exposures that went unrecorded were likely present. The donor was CMV seronegative and belonged to the group of 352 seronegative cohort members. Each donor provided a peripheral blood sample, and peripheral blood mononuclear cells were used for TCR beta sequencing. Genomic DNA extraction from the blood cell samples was performed with the Qiagen DNeasy Blood Extraction Kit. The chain uses TRBV2 and TRBJ1-4, with a tentative D gene TRBD1 over 6 matching bases. The TCR originated in a woman aged 18-30 years in good health and CMV-seronegative. The sequenced material came from PBMCs. The CDR3 reads as follows: CASKAGASPNEKLFF. The sequenced DNA: TGTGCCAGCAAAGCAGGGGCTTCTCCTAATGAAAAACTGTTTTTT.